This is a list of T cell receptor beta chains from one sample in a study of blood T cell repertoires in COVID-19. The protocol was immunoSEQ multiplex PCR, while the TCRdb copy is restricted to in-frame clones and leaves out a portion. This sample has roughly 96,000 clones, with roughly 87% found just once. The sample comprised peripheral blood. The receptors derive from a man of 80 years or more with acute or convalescent COVID-19. Both conserved end residues are part of each CDR3. D genes are given only for firm matches. The size entry is marked missing in some rows and otherwise reads once, few, many or a size class.

V	J	size	D	DNA	CDR3
TRBV6-2/TRBV6-3	TRBJ1-5	NA	TRBD1	TGTGCCAGCAGTTACTCCGGGACAGGTAGCAATCAGCCCCAGCATTTT	CASSYSGTGSNQPQHF
TRBV3-1/TRBV3-2	TRBJ1-2	NA	NA	TGTGCCAGCAGCCAACCCCCGGGGAGCGGCTACACCTTC	CASSQPPGSGYTF
TRBV3-1/TRBV3-2	TRBJ2-5	once	NA	TGTGCCAGCAGCCAAGATTGGCGGGGCCAAGAGACCCAGTACTTC	CASSQDWRGQETQYF
TRBV7-2	TRBJ1-2	few	NA	TGTGCCAGCAGCTTCTCGGAGCTCTATGGCTACACCTTC	CASSFSELYGYTF
TRBV19	TRBJ2-6	NA	TRBD1	TGTGCCAGTAGTAACCCGGGACAGGCAGGATCTGGGGCCAACGTCCTGACTTTC	CASSNPGQAGSGANVLTF
TRBV6-5	TRBJ1-1	once	NA	TGTGCCAGCAGTTACGGAGACGATAATTCGGCTGAAGCTTTCTTT	CASSYGDDNSAEAFF
TRBV19	TRBJ2-1	NA	NA	TGTGCCAGTAGTTGGAGTCTCCCTTACAATGAGCAGTTCTTC	CASSWSLPYNEQFF
TRBV10-2	TRBJ2-3	NA	NA	TGCGCCACCTCGGCAGGCCCAGATACGCAGTATTTT	CATSAGPDTQYF
TRBV28	TRBJ2-2	NA	TRBD1	TGTGCCAGCACCGAACCGTCCAGGGGGCTGGGGGAGCTGTTTTTT	CASTEPSRGLGELFF
TRBV27	TRBJ1-6	NA	NA	TGTGCCAGCAGTTTACCTGCGTCACCCCTCCACTTT	CASSLPASPLHF
TRBV10-3	TRBJ2-1	NA	TRBD1	TGTGCCATCAGGGACAGGGGGCAGGGTGAGCAGTTCTTC	CAIRDRGQGEQFF
TRBV6-5	TRBJ1-1	NA	TRBD1	TGTGCCAGCAGACCAATGACAGGGAATACTGAAGCTTTCTTT	CASRPMTGNTEAFF
TRBV6-2/TRBV6-3	TRBJ2-5	NA	TRBD2	TGTGCCAGCAGTTTACTAGCGGGAGGGCAAGAGACCCAGTACTTC	CASSLLAGGQETQYF
TRBV5-4	TRBJ1-3	NA	TRBD1	TGTGCCAGCAGCCCGGGACAGGGGCGGGACACCATATATTTT	CASSPGQGRDTIYF
TRBV11-2	TRBJ1-4	NA	NA	TGTGCCAGCAGCTTAGGGCCAACTAATGAAAAACTGTTTTTT	CASSLGPTNEKLFF
TRBV5-1	TRBJ2-2	NA	TRBD2	TGCGCCAGCGGACTCTACCCAGCGGGGACCGGGGAGCTGTTTTTT	CASGLYPAGTGELFF